The clone carrying this T cell receptor beta chain was detected once. This record comes from a study of blood T cell repertoires in COVID-19. Study information: The analysed material was cDNA or gDNA that came from T cells, B-cell-depleted T cells, or PBMCs.

Participants came from fewer than 25 US areas, aged about 18 to 95 years. CDR1 is LNHDA and CDR2 is SQIVND in the germline V gene (reference sequence). This CDR3 comprises 15 residues. The V gene end was trimmed by 3 bases and the J gene end by 3 bases; junction bases not matched to a gene: 3. Methods used by the authors: Nucleated cell number was recorded as an estimate derived from reference gene primer amplification. The data were produced by immunoSEQ multiplex PCR, yet TCRdb's version contains in-frame clones alone and is incomplete. From that table come the V and J calls and clone size; the DNA was used to work out D and trimming. The sample carries some 210,000 clones, 81% recorded once.

V is TRBV19 and J is TRBJ1-4; TRBD1 agrees at 8 bases. Sequencing was carried out using PBMCs or T cells enriched from blood (not recorded which). This receptor was identified in a woman between 50 and 59 years old with acute COVID-19. CDR3 bases: TGTGCCAGTAGTATGCTACAGGGGGCTAATGAAAAACTGTTTTTT. Translation gives CASSMLQGANEKLFF. Combining the CDR3 with reference TRBV19 and TRBJ1-4 gives the whole variable domain DGGITQSPKYLFRKEGQNVTLSCEQNLNHDAMYWYRQDPGQGLRLIYYSQIVNDFQKGDIAEGYSVSREKKESFPLTVTSAQKNPTAFYLCASSMLQGANEKLFFGSGTQLSVL.